This TCR beta chain was captured by sequencing in a study of metastatic and nonmetastatic thyroid tumors (dated by TCRdb to about 2020). For the wider study: Repertoires were compared across peripheral blood and tumor or nodule tissue samples from malignant and benign thyroid patients.

Taken from cysteine to phenylalanine, the CDR3 has 12 residues. Of the read, only the CDR3 DNA is kept; its 36 bases are in frame from base 1. From the germline V gene, CDR1 is MDHEN and CDR2 is SYDVKM. V is pared back by 3 bases and J by 3 bases, with 6 bases lying between the germline termini. None of the patients had been given any treatment before thyroid surgery. Using T-cell receptor beta sequencing, the study looked back at clinical samples from patients collected from the early 2010s to the late 2010s. On the study overall, not on this receptor specifically: In both blood and tumor samples, malignant tumors were reported to have significantly higher TCR beta diversity than benign nodules.

This clone has just a few counts. Its specific antigen is unknown. No much larger clone is present one base from it, and per-base qualities are unavailable. Library preparation was by PCR. Sequencing relied on an Illumina HiSeq 4000. High-throughput sequencing was used to profile the CDR3 region of the TCR beta-chain in every patient. Regarding the original processing steps: Drawing on CDR3 differences between clinicopathological groups, the researchers built a classifier meant to tell apart patients with distant-metastatic papillary thyroid cancer. Repertoire diversity was assessed with the Shannon index, and tumor-blood repertoire similarity with the Morisita-Horn index. Using fastp trimming at Q25 and MiXCR clonotype assembly, TCRdb reanalyzed the public sequencing data and kept in-frame beta chains. Here the V and J calls rest on TCRdb's processing, not on the authors' analysis. This sample gives almost 9,500 clones in total; 25% to 35% of them show up just once. The biggest ten clones account for 21% of the sample.

Sequencing was carried out using tumor tissue. The sequence came from a female donor with papillary thyroid cancer or a benign thyroid nodule (not recorded which). Some clones in this sample may be carry-over from other donors' samples. The chain was built from TRBV28 and TRBJ2-7, with no confident D gene call. Read as DNA, the sequence is TGTGCCAGCAGTTTTCTTAACTACGAGCAGTACTTC. It is translated as CASSFLNYEQYF.